Detailed here is one TCR beta chain. This receptor's antigen is unknown. Qualities for individual bases were not recorded, and no much larger clone is one base off. The sample comes from a study of blood T cell repertoires in COVID-19 (dated by TCRdb to the early 2020s). Notes on the research overall: Collaborator samples came from the United States, Italy and Spain and covered acute and convalescent phases of COVID-19. The prospective study material was composed of cDNA or gDNA derived from T cells, B-cell-depleted T cells, or PBMCs. The dataset comprised deeply sampled blood TCRbeta repertoires from subjects exposed to, actively infected with, or recovered from COVID-19. The repertoires were released in a freely available public database meant as a resource for research on the immune response to SARS-CoV-2. Samples came from the ongoing ImmuneRACE study (first 160 participants) plus 1,254 subjects from 6 global collaborators. Sample metadata almost always included a de-identified subject ID, COVID-19 status, age in years and sex. Where available, HLA class I and class II types were taken from metadata supplied by the sample provider and were not determined by assay-based typing. Beyond this particular receptor, the publication reports: How much clinical and demographic metadata was included differed by source and by participant, and the metadata was provided uncurated.

TCRbeta CDR3 regions were amplified from genomic DNA by means of the immunoSEQ Assay, a bias-controlled multiplex PCR. In the source study's methods: Within the assay, amplification of reference gene primers was used to estimate how many nucleated cells each sample contained. To quantify the absolute abundance of each unique TCRbeta CDR3 rearrangement, sequence reads were collapsed and filtered. For each sample, productive Simpson clonality was calculated by taking the square root of Simpson's diversity index across productive rearrangements. TCRdb re-hosts the immuneACCESS table, in-frame sequences only. Its copies lack some clones; in the studies checked, an unresolved V gene accounts for under half of them, and the cause for the rest is not known. V and J calls and clone size are copied from that table; D and trimming were computed from the DNA. The sample data list a few hundred thousand clones, and roughly nine tenths of these were observed just once. The ten largest clones take up roughly 2% of the sample.

The collaborating institutions used their own protocols to collect whole blood in K2EDTA tubes. Collaborator samples were shipped for TCRbeta analysis as frozen whole blood, isolated PBMCs, or DNA extracted from either sample type. The clonotype originates from a woman in her fifties or sixties with acute or convalescent COVID-19. The sequenced material came from peripheral blood.

In nucleotides, the sequence is TGTGCCAGCAGCATCCCGGGACAGGGCACATCCCTAGCTTTCTTT. It encodes CASSIPGQGTSLAFF. The chain couples TRBV5-6 to TRBJ1-1; TRBD1 matches 9 bases in the middle. Trimming accounts for 4 bases at V and 10 bases at J, while the number of junction bases matched to no gene is 14. From the germline V gene, CDR1 is SGHDT and CDR2 is YYEEEE. Inclusive of the bounding cysteine and phenylalanine, the CDR3 is 15 residues long. CDR3 DNA only is kept here, 45 bases in frame from base 1.